Detailed here is one T cell receptor beta chain. Its target is not known. This record belongs to a study of blood T cells in healthy people across ages. Notes on the study in general: The unsorted PBMCs prevented any conclusive comparison of naive versus antigen-experienced cells. Expanded clonotype changes were possibly confounded by unknown donor CMV status. Higher diversity and more naive CD4+ cells were features of long-lived donors, compared to aged donors.

Alongside a J-beta primer mix, a sample-barcoded 5' primer served in a second PCR lasting roughly 6 to 12 cycles. Every cDNA was tagged by a template-switch adaptor with 12 random nucleotides. TCRdb processed the 5' RACE reads anew with MiXCR; each CDR3 protein has one entry. The table records about 600,000 distinct CDR3 sequences, around 48% of them present only once. V was clipped by 6 bases and J by 1 base; unmatched bases: 11. Germline-derived CDR1 and CDR2 are SEHNR and FQNEAQ (reference sequence). The CDR3 covers 16 residues. The V gene is TRBV7-9, the J gene TRBJ1-2; 7 bases are shared with TRBD1. The material sequenced was blood. This TCR derives from a man at least 80 years old in good health. The CDR3, as DNA: TGTGCCAGCAGATCCTCCGGGACAGCCATTAACTATGGCTACACCTTC. It encodes CASRSSGTAINYGYTF. Filled out from reference TRBV7-9 and TRBJ1-2, the complete variable domain reads DTGVSQNPRHKITKRGQNVTFRCDPISEHNRLYWYRQTLGQGPEFLTYFQNEAQLEKSRLLSDRFSAERPKGSFSTLEIQRTEQGDSAMYLCASRSSGTAINYGYTFGSGTRLTVV.